The table lists the clone carrying this T cell receptor (beta chain) with a few counts. Its antigen is not identified. The data belong to a study of beta chain features in type 1 diabetes. General study points: It was among patients, rather than healthy donors, that naive, central memory and Treg TCRB repertoires appeared more similar. There was a moderate but significant shortening of TCRB CDR3s in all four CD4+ subsets of Type 1 diabetes patients.

Germline-derived CDR1 and CDR2 are LGHNA and YSLEER. The CDR3 is 15 amino acids. The V and J ends lost 4 bases and 6 bases respectively, with 17 bases between them. Expressed TCRB transcripts were sequenced, since all the RNA that had been isolated was reverse transcribed. TCRdb's table, derived via immunoSEQ multiplex PCR, lists solely in-frame clones and lacks some. The table has more than 300,000 clones, over 8.5% seen once. The gene calls are TRBV4-3 and TRBJ2-3; tentative D call: TRBD1 (8 bases). Sequenced sample: central memory CD4+ T cells from blood. The clonotype was recovered from a young man with type 1 diabetes. Written as DNA, the CDR3 is TGCGCCAGCAGCCTAGAAGGACAGGGAGGGGATACGCAGTATTTT. It translates to CASSLEGQGGDTQYF.